Presented here are 32 T cell receptor beta chains from one specimen sequenced in a study of blood T cell repertoires in COVID-19. The protocol was immunoSEQ multiplex PCR, while the TCRdb copy is restricted to in-frame clones and leaves out a portion. The table records about 240,000 clones, more than 85% of them present only once. The sample taken for sequencing was peripheral blood. Every receptor here comes from a woman in her 50s with COVID-19, enrolled during active disease.

The gene calls are TRBV9 and TRBJ2-1, with TRBD1 matching 8 bases. The CDR3 is made up of 19 amino acids. CDR1 and CDR2 from the germline V gene are SGDLS and YYNGEE. V was pared by 3 bases and J by 4 bases, with 18 bases of the junction left unmatched. Here the CDR3 DNA reads TGTGCCAGCAGCGACCCTGTCAGGGACAGGACAGTACCATACAATGAGCAGTTCTTC. Translated: CASSDPVRDRTVPYNEQFF.

This clone has only one observation. The chain combines TRBV6-2 or TRBV6-3 with TRBJ1-6; tentatively, D is TRBD1 (6 bases). V lost 0 bases and J 5 bases, leaving 17 bases between the germline ends. The CDR3 covers 18 residues. CDR1 and CDR2 (germline): MNHEY, SVGEGT. The DNA for the CDR3 is TGTGCCAGCAGTTACTCGACGACTGGGGGGGCCAATAATTCACCCCTCCACTTT. It is translated as CASSYSTTGGANNSPLHF.

J is TRBJ2-1 and V is TRBV6-5; TRBD1 matches 7 bases. CDR3 length equals 11 residues. The germline V gene encodes CDR1 MNHEY and CDR2 SVGAGI. The ends lost 6 bases at V and 8 bases at J; junction bases unmatched: 1. CDR3 sequence: CASRGTDEQFF. CDR3 nucleotide sequence: TGTGCCAGCAGGGGGACAGATGAGCAGTTCTTC.

The J gene is TRBJ1-2, the V gene TRBV6-6; TRBD1 agrees at 7 bases. Per germline, CDR1 MNHNY and CDR2 SVGAGI (reference sequence). Trimming cost V 2 bases and J 5 bases; bases outside gene matches: 8. This CDR3 spans 15 amino acids. The DNA of the CDR3 is TGTGCCAGCAGTTACCCGGAGGGGGCTTTATATGGCTACACCTTC. Translation: CASSYPEGALYGYTF.

V usage is TRBV11-1 and J usage is TRBJ2-1; 7 bases line up with TRBD1. V gave up 5 bases and J gave up 4 bases; unmatched junction bases: 8. CDR3 size: 15 residues. CDR1 is SGHAT, CDR2 FQDESV, per germline (reference sequence). The CDR3, as DNA: TGTGCCAGCAGCGTAGACAGGGTAGGGTACAATGAGCAGTTCTTC. Its translation: CASSVDRVGYNEQFF. Complete variable domain (other parts from reference TRBV11-1 and TRBJ2-1): EAEVAQSPRYKITEKSQAVAFWCDPISGHATLYWYRQILGQGPELLVQFQDESVVDDSQLPKDRFSAERLKGVDSTLKIQPAELGDSAMYLCASSVDRVGYNEQFFGPGTRLTVL.

The chain carries TRBV5-5 and TRBJ2-2; 15 bases match TRBD2. This CDR3 spans 17 amino acids. V was clipped by 4 bases and J by 6 bases; unmatched bases: 7. From germline, CDR1 is SGHKS and CDR2 YYEKEE (reference sequence). The CDR3 nucleotides are TGTGCCAGCAGCCCCCGGACTAGCGGGGGGGCCCCCGGGGAGCTGTTTTTT. Translating it yields CASSPRTSGGAPGELFF.

V gene TRBV5-1 combines with J gene TRBJ2-3, with D perhaps matching TRBD2 (6 bases). Germline CDR1 reads SGHRS; CDR2 reads YFSETQ. Trimming shortened V by 4 bases and J by 5 bases, and 35 bases separated the two germline ends. The CDR3 spans 21 residues. The CDR3 sequence: CASSAGFGGAGRDFGRDTQYF. The CDR3 DNA sequence: TGCGCCAGCAGCGCGGGTTTTGGGGGTGCCGGAAGGGACTTCGGTAGAGATACGCAGTATTTT.

The V call is TRBV13, the J call TRBJ2-3; 7 bases align to TRBD1. With V trimmed by 4 bases and J by 2 bases, 6 bases remained unmatched. The CDR3 covers 15 residues. The germline V gene encodes CDR1 PRHDT and CDR2 FYEKMQ (reference sequence). CDR3 in DNA: TGTGCCAGCAGCTCCGGGACAGACCTCACAGATACGCAGTATTTT. Translation gives CASSSGTDLTDTQYF.

The chain combines TRBV5-1 with TRBJ2-1; TRBD2 aligns across 10 bases. Unmatched junction bases numbered 20, after V lost 6 bases and J lost 2 bases. Germline CDR1 SGHRS, CDR2 YFSETQ. This CDR3 is built from 20 residues. The CDR3 DNA reads as TGCGCCAGCACACCCCCGGCCCAATCAATAGCGGGGGGACCCTACAATGAGCAGTTCTTC. Amino acids: CASTPPAQSIAGGPYNEQFF.

The chain combines TRBV11-3 with TRBJ2-1; 9 nucleotides align to TRBD2. CDR1 and CDR2 (germline): SGHNT, YENEEA. V gave up 5 bases and J gave up 7 bases; unmatched junction bases: 9. This CDR3 is built from 15 residues. The CDR3 bases are TGTGCCAGCAGCCCCCTACAGCGGGGGGTGAATGAGCAGTTCTTC. This gives the protein CASSPLQRGVNEQFF.

This clone was observed once. The chain employs TRBV2 and TRBJ2-5, with TRBD1 matching 8 bases. There are 15 residues in the CDR3. J was trimmed by 2 bases and V by 2 bases; bases with no gene match: 4. Germline CDR1 reads SNHLY; CDR2 reads FYNNEI. Here the CDR3 DNA reads TGTGCCAGCAGTGAACAGGACAGGGTGCAAGAGACCCAGTACTTC. It codes for CASSEQDRVQETQYF.

The chain recombines TRBV6-5 with TRBJ1-6; D possibly corresponds to TRBD1 (5 bases). V dropped 4 bases and J dropped 8 bases, with 12 bases sitting between them. The CDR3 spans 14 residues. Looked up from germline, CDR1 is MNHEY and CDR2 is SVGAGI. The CDR3 nucleotides read TGTGCCAGCAGTTCACAGGTGAAGGATTCACCCCTCCACTTT. Its protein is CASSSQVKDSPLHF.

This rearrangement joins TRBV2 to TRBJ1-6; 9 bases agree with TRBD1. Germline values: CDR1 SNHLY, CDR2 FYNNEI. The CDR3 spans 15 residues. The CDR3 DNA follows: TGTGCAGCAGGGAGAGGGGACAGGGATAATTCACCCCTCCACTTT. It codes for CAAGRGDRDNSPLHF.

This chain uses TRBV27 with TRBJ2-7, with 10 bases lining up with TRBD2. V trimming: 1 base; J trimming: 5 bases; junction bases outside the gene matches: 2. CDR1 is MNHEY, CDR2 SMNVEV, per germline (reference sequence). This CDR3 comprises 14 residues. CDR3 nucleotides: TGTGCCAGCAGTTTATTAGCGGGGGGCCACGAGCAGTACTTC. It is translated as CASSLLAGGHEQYF.

The rearrangement links TRBV21-1 to TRBJ2-7; the table assigns TRBD1, which was not confirmed against the DNA. TRBV21-1 is noted as a pseudogene. The CDR3 totals 15 residues. CDR3 residues: CASSKVKTGSYEQYF. CDR3 bases: TGTGCCAGCAGCAAAGTCAAGACAGGTTCCTACGAGCAGTACTTC.

The chain links TRBV29-1 to TRBJ2-3; D is ambiguous. V lost 1 base and J 6 bases, leaving 2 bases between the germline ends. The germline CDR1 and CDR2 sequences are SQVTM and ANQGSEA. The CDR3 contains 10 residues. DNA of the CDR3: TGCAGCGTTGAAGCGGATACGCAGTATTTT. Residues: CSVEADTQYF.

The chain has TRBV5-8 and TRBJ1-2; possible D gene TRBD1, 6 bases. CDR1 and CDR2 (germline): SGHTS, YDEGEE. Trimming shortened V by 4 bases and J by 8 bases, and 15 bases separated the two germline ends. The CDR3 length is 13 residues. The CDR3 DNA reads as TGTGCCAGCAGCACTCGGGACAATTTCGGCTACACCTTC. The encoded protein is CASSTRDNFGYTF.

This chain joins TRBV7-9 and TRBJ2-6, with 8 bases lining up with TRBD1. The junction had 6 bases not matched to a gene; V was cut back by 5 bases and J by 0 bases. This CDR3 comprises 17 residues. Germline V gives CDR1 SEHNR, CDR2 FQNEAQ (reference sequence). CDR3 sequence reads: CASSPGQGISGANVLTF. The DNA of the CDR3 is TGTGCCAGCAGCCCCGGACAGGGAATCTCTGGGGCCAACGTCCTGACTTTC.

The chain recombines TRBV28 with TRBJ1-3; D call uncertain. Trimming removed 2 bases from V and 4 bases from J, with 12 bases in between. This CDR3 comprises 15 residues. The germline V gene encodes CDR1 MDHEN and CDR2 SYDVKM. The CDR3 sequence: CASSLAPRGGNTIYF. Here the CDR3 DNA reads TGTGCCAGCAGTTTAGCTCCCCGAGGAGGAAACACCATATATTTT.

The chain recombines TRBV2 with TRBJ2-3; 11 nucleotides align to TRBD2. The CDR3 covers 15 residues. The germline gives CDR1 SNHLY, CDR2 FYNNEI. The trim removed 5 bases at V and 2 bases at J, leaving 3 bases unmatched. CDR3 region: CASSTSGGPTDTQYF. CDR3 DNA sequence: TGTGCCAGCAGTACTAGCGGGGGCCCCACAGATACGCAGTATTTT.

This chain uses TRBV11-2 with TRBJ2-1, with TRBD1 identical over 7 bases. With V trimmed by 5 bases and J by 1 base, 5 bases remained unmatched. CDR1 and CDR2 from the germline V gene are SGHAT and FQNNGV. This CDR3 spans 15 amino acids. CDR3 region: CASSQGQDSYNEQFF. The CDR3 coding sequence is TGTGCCAGCAGCCAAGGACAGGATTCCTACAATGAGCAGTTCTTC. The full variable domain, in which reference TRBV11-2 and TRBJ2-1 provide the parts outside the CDR3, is EAGVAQSPRYKIIEKRQSVAFWCNPISGHATLYWYQQILGQGPKLLIQFQNNGVVDDSQLPKDRFSAERLKGVDSTLKIQPAKLEDSAVYLCASSQGQDSYNEQFFGPGTRLTVL.

This clone has only a few counts. The chain employs TRBV4-1 and TRBJ1-6, with D possibly being TRBD1 (6 bases). The V gene's germline CDR1 is MGHRA and CDR2 YSYEKL. The CDR3 contains 16 residues. Between the trimmed V and J ends, which lost 4 bases and 6 bases, there was a span of 16 bases. In nucleotides, the CDR3 is TGCGCCAGCAGCCGGGGCGCAGGGGCCCTTAATTCACCCCTCCACTTT. Translated, it gives CASSRGAGALNSPLHF.

V is TRBV7-2 and J is TRBJ2-3, with TRBD2 matching over 12 bases. Germline assignment: CDR1 SGHTA and CDR2 FQGNSA. This CDR3 comprises 16 residues. V was pared by 1 base and J by 5 bases, with 4 bases of the junction left unmatched. The CDR3 DNA reads as TGTGCCAGCAGCTTAGATCTAGCGGGGGGGAGAGATACGCAGTATTTT. Protein: CASSLDLAGGRDTQYF.

The chain combines TRBV11-2 with TRBJ1-2; possible D gene TRBD1, 6 bases. Trimming removed 6 bases at V and 7 bases at J, with 18 bases between. The germline gives CDR1 SGHAT, CDR2 FQNNGV. This CDR3 has 14 amino acids. The DNA of the CDR3 is TGTGCCAGCAGTTCGCGAGGCCCCAGGGGTGGCTACACCTTC. As protein: CASSSRGPRGGYTF.

V is TRBV12-3 or TRBV12-4 and J is TRBJ2-3, with D possibly matching TRBD2 (5 bases). V lost 4 bases to trimming and J lost 3 bases, with 8 bases between them. The CDR3 has 13 residues. The CDR3 loop is CASSSLATDTQYF. For the CDR3, the DNA is TGTGCCAGCAGTTCCCTAGCAACAGATACGCAGTATTTT.

The V gene is TRBV5-1, the J gene TRBJ2-3, with 12 bases fitting TRBD2. V trimming: 3 bases; J trimming: 6 bases; junction bases outside the gene matches: 11. CDR1 and CDR2 from the germline V gene are SGHRS and YFSETQ. The CDR3 is 17 amino acids. CDR3 protein: CASSSTASGGAGDTQYF. Written as DNA, the CDR3 is TGCGCCAGCAGCTCCACTGCTAGCGGGGGGGCAGGGGATACGCAGTATTTT.

The rearrangement links TRBV4-3 to TRBJ2-1, with 9 bases that match TRBD1. The CDR3 contains 14 residues. Looked up from germline, CDR1 is LGHNA and CDR2 is YSLEER. J gave up 8 bases and V 2 bases, and 4 bases lay outside the gene matches. The CDR3 sequence is CASSQRTGGYEQFF. The CDR3 DNA follows: TGCGCCAGCAGCCAACGAACAGGGGGCTATGAGCAGTTCTTC.

This chain links TRBV7-8 with TRBJ2-3; 7 nucleotides match TRBD1. Germline trimming cut 5 bases from V and 3 bases from J; bases unmatched to any gene: 8. Germline V gives CDR1 SGHVS, CDR2 FQNEAQ. The CDR3 is 15 amino acids. The CDR3 nucleotides are TGTGCCAGCAGCGTGAACAGGGGTGGAACAGATACGCAGTATTTT. As protein: CASSVNRGGTDTQYF.

The chain is built from TRBV21-1 and TRBJ1-4; the DNA was not used to check the table's D call, TRBD1. TRBV21-1 is a listed pseudogene. There are 22 residues in the CDR3. CDR3 amino acids: CASSGKGEPTGTGVQGNEKLFF. Written as DNA, the CDR3 is TGTGCCAGCAGCGGTAAGGGAGAGCCAACCGGGACAGGGGTTCAAGGTAATGAAAAACTGTTTTTT.

The chain uses TRBV27 and TRBJ1-2; TRBD1 is a possible D gene (5 bases). The CDR3 spans 13 residues. V lost 5 bases, J lost 6 bases, and 13 bases lay in between. CDR1 is MNHEY, CDR2 SMNVEV, per germline (reference sequence). The chain's CDR3 is CASSTGAQDGYTF. CDR3 sequence (DNA): TGTGCCAGCAGTACTGGGGCGCAGGATGGCTACACCTTC.

This sequence joins TRBV2 and TRBJ1-2; D not certain. The CDR3 contains 10 residues. Germline assignment: CDR1 SNHLY and CDR2 FYNNEI. V gave up 4 bases and J gave up 6 bases, with 3 bases separating them. The CDR3 is CASSAHGYTF. CDR3 in DNA: TGTGCCAGCAGTGCTCATGGCTACACCTTC. Drawing the rest from reference TRBV2 and TRBJ1-2, the complete variable domain is EPEVTQTPSHQVTQMGQEVILRCVPISNHLYFYWYRQILGQKVEFLVSFYNNEISEKSEIFDDQFSVERPDGSNFTLKIRSTKLEDSAMYFCASSAHGYTFGSGTRLTVV.

The count of this clone is one. The chain combines TRBV27 with TRBJ2-1; 11 bases are shared with TRBD2. CDR1 is MNHEY and CDR2 is SMNVEV in the germline V gene (reference sequence). CDR3 length: 15 residues. V trimming: 8 bases; J trimming: 3 bases; junction bases outside the gene matches: 6. The chain's CDR3 is CASGGTSGYYNEQFF. CDR3 DNA sequence: TGTGCCAGCGGTGGGACTAGCGGTTACTACAATGAGCAGTTCTTC.